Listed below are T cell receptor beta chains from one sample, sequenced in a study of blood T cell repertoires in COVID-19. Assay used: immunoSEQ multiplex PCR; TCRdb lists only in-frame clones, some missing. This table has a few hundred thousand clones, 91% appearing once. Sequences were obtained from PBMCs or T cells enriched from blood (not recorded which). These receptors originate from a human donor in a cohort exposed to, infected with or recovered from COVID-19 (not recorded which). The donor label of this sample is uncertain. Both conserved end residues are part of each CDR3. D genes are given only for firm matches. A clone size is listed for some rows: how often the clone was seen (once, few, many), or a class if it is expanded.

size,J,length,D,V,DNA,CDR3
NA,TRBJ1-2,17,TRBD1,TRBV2,TGTGCCAGCAGCGAGAATGCTATGACAGGGGAAATCTATGGCTACACCTTC,CASSENAMTGEIYGYTF
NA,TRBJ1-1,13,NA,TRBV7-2,TGTGCCAGCAGCTTAGCGCCGGGGAGCGAAGCTTTCTTT,CASSLAPGSEAFF
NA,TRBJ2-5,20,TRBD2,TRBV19,TGTGCCAGTAGTATACGACCGCCTAGCGGCGGAGCCCATCATGAAGAGACCCAGTACTTC,CASSIRPPSGGAHHEETQYF
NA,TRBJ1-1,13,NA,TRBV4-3,TGCGCCAGCAGCCAAGGGGTAAGGGGCGAAGCTTTCTTT,CASSQGVRGEAFF
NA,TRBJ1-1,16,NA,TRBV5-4,TGTGCCAGCAGCCCCGTAGGGGATCGGGTGAACACTGAAGCTTTCTTT,CASSPVGDRVNTEAFF
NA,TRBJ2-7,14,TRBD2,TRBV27,TGTGCCAGCCAGGGGCTAGCGGGTACCTACGAGCAGTACTTC,CASQGLAGTYEQYF
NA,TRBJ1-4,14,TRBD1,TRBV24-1,TGTGCCACGGGGGACAGCTCAACTAATGAAAAACTGTTTTTT,CATGDSSTNEKLFF
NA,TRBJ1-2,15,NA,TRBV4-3,TGCGCCAGCAGCCACGACTGGGGGGTTAACTATGGCTACACCTTC,CASSHDWGVNYGYTF
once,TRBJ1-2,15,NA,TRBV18,TGTGCCAGCTCACCACGGAGGGAAGCTAACTATGGCTACACCTTC,CASSPRREANYGYTF
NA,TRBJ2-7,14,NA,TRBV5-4,TGTGCCAGCAGCTTGTTGGCGGAGTCCTACGAGCAGTACTTC,CASSLLAESYEQYF
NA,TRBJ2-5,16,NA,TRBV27,TGTGCCAGCAGTCCTCTAGGGGCCTCCCCCCAAGAGACCCAGTACTTC,CASSPLGASPQETQYF
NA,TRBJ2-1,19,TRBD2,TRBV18,TGTGCCAGCTCACCACCGGAGTCTAGCGGGGACAGCTCCTACAATGAGCAGTTCTTC,CASSPPESSGDSSYNEQFF
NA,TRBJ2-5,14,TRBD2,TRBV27,TGTGCCAGCAGGACGATCGGGGAGGGGGAGACCCAGTACTTC,CASRTIGEGETQYF
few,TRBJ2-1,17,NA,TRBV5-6,TGTGCCAGCAGCACCGGAGGGGTGTCTCGCTCCTACAATGAGCAGTTCTTC,CASSTGGVSRSYNEQFF
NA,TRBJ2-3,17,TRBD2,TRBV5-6,TGTGCCAGCAGCACCGGGACTAGCGGGGGTTACACAGATACGCAGTATTTT,CASSTGTSGGYTDTQYF